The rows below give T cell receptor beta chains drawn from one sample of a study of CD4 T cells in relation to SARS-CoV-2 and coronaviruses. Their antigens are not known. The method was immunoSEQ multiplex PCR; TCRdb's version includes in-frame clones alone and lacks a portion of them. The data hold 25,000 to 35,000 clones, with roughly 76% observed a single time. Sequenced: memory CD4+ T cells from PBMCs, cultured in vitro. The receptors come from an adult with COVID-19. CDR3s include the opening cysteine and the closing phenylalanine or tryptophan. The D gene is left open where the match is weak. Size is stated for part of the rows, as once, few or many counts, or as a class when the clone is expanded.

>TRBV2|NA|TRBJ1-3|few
CASNREDSGNTIYF
TGTGCCAGCAATCGGGAAGACTCTGGAAACACCATATATTTT
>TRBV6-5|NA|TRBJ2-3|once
CASSLDTQYF
TGTGCCAGCAGCCTCGATACGCAGTATTTT
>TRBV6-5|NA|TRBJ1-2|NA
CASSFPGMDYGYTF
TGTGCCAGCAGTTTCCCAGGGATGGACTATGGCTACACCTTC
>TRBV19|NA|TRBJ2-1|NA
CASASQAYNEQFF
TGTGCCAGTGCCAGTCAGGCCTACAATGAGCAGTTCTTC
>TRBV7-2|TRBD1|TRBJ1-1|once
CASSLGQETYEAFF
TGTGCCAGCAGCCTGGGACAGGAGACGTATGAAGCTTTCTTT
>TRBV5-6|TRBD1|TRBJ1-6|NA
CASSEDRGRYNSPLHF
TGTGCCAGCAGCGAGGACAGGGGAAGGTACAATTCACCCCTCCACTTT
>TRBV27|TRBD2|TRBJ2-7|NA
CASSRSVAGGYEQYF
TGTGCCAGCAGTCGTAGCGTAGCGGGAGGTTACGAGCAGTACTTC
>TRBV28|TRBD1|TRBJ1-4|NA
CASRRTGRTEKLFF
TGTGCCAGCAGGAGGACAGGGAGGACTGAAAAACTGTTTTTT
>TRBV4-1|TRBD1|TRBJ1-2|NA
CASSQDPTGEGANYGYTF
TGCGCCAGCAGCCAAGACCCGACAGGGGAAGGGGCTAACTATGGCTACACCTTC
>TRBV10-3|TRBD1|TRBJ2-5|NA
CATGDRDRQETQYF
TGTGCCACCGGAGACCGGGACAGACAAGAGACCCAGTACTTC
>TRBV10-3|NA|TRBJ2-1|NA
CAIRETRDEQFF
TGTGCCATCAGAGAGACCAGAGATGAGCAGTTCTTC
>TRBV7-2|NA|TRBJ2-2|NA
CASRIPPNGELFF
TGTGCCAGCAGAATCCCCCCCAACGGGGAGCTGTTTTTT
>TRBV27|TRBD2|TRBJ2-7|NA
CASSPFLAGGRGYEQYF
TGTGCCAGCAGTCCCTTTTTGGCCGGCGGGAGGGGCTACGAGCAGTACTTC
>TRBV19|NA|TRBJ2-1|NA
CASSIDREPGYEQFF
TGTGCCAGTAGTATAGATCGGGAACCGGGGTATGAGCAGTTCTTC
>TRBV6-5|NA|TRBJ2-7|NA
CASSSKRNHEQYF
TGTGCCAGCAGCTCAAAAAGGAATCACGAGCAGTACTTC
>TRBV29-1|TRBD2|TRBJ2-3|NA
CSVGVGTNTDTQYF
TGCAGCGTTGGTGTCGGGACTAACACAGATACGCAGTATTTT
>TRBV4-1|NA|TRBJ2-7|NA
CASSQGLGGFYEQYF
TGCGCCAGCAGCCAAGGACTGGGGGGATTCTACGAGCAGTACTTC
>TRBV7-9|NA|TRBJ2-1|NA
CASSSQGNEQFF
TGTGCCAGCAGCTCCCAGGGCAATGAGCAGTTCTTC
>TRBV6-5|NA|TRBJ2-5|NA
CASSTRRGSGETQYF
TGTGCCAGCAGTACCCGCAGGGGATCCGGGGAGACCCAGTACTTC
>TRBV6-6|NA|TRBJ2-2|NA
CASSYSRGNTGELFF
TGTGCCAGCAGTTACAGTAGGGGGAACACCGGGGAGCTGTTTTTT
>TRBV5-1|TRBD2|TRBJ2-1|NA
CASSLSLAGYNEQFF
TGCGCCAGCAGCTTGTCCCTAGCGGGATACAATGAGCAGTTCTTC
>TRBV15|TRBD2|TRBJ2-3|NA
CATSRDQSSPAGTRTDTQYF
TGTGCCACCAGCAGAGATCAATCTAGTCCCGCCGGGACTAGGACAGATACGCAGTATTTT
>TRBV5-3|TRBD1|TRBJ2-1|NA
CARSSNAGTEYNEQFF
TGTGCCAGAAGTTCAAATGCCGGGACAGAGTACAATGAGCAGTTCTTC
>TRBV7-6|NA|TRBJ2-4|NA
CASSLLAGSGYGNIQYF
TGTGCCAGCAGCTTACTTGCAGGGAGTGGGTACGGAAACATTCAGTACTTC
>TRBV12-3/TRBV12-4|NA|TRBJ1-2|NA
CASSTGHLGDTF
TGTGCCAGCAGTACGGGCCACCTAGGCGACACCTTC
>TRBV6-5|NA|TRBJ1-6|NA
CASSPMSSYNSPLHF
TGTGCCAGCAGCCCCATGAGCTCCTATAATTCACCCCTCCACTTT
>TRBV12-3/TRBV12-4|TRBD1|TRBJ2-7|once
CASSFGTGAEQYF
TGTGCCAGCAGTTTCGGGACAGGGGCCGAGCAGTACTTC
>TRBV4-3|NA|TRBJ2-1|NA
CASSQTRGPTPRSAKYNEQFF
TGCGCCAGCAGCCAGACTCGAGGACCTACTCCAAGGAGCGCAAAGTACAATGAGCAGTTCTTC
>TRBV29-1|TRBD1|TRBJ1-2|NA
CSVQKTGQGVVGYTF
TGCAGCGTTCAGAAAACGGGACAGGGGGTAGTTGGCTACACCTTC
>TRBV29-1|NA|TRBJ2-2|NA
CSVSRDHGELFF
TGCAGCGTTTCCCGGGACCACGGGGAGCTGTTTTTT
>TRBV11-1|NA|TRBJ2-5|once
CASSGGGYLQGAQYF
TGTGCCAGCAGCGGAGGGGGCTATCTCCAAGGGGCCCAGTACTTC
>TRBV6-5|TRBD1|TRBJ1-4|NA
CASSDRVDYEKLFF
TGTGCCAGCAGCGACAGGGTCGATTATGAAAAACTGTTTTTT
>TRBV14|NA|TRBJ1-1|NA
CASSQPGNTEAFF
TGTGCCAGCAGCCAACCGGGGAATACTGAAGCTTTCTTT
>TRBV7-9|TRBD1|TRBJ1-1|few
CASSLPPRGGTEAFF
TGTGCCAGCAGCTTACCGCCCAGGGGGGGGACTGAAGCTTTCTTT
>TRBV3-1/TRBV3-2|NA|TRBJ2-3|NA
CASSQAPSRADTQYF
TGTGCCAGCAGCCAAGCTCCATCTCGGGCAGATACGCAGTATTTT
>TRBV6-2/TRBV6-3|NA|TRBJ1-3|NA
CASSYSVSGISGNTIYF
TGTGCCAGCAGTTACTCGGTCTCAGGCATCTCTGGAAACACCATATATTTT
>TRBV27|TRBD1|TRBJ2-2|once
CASSLGQGATGELFF
TGTGCCAGCAGTCTTGGACAGGGGGCTACCGGGGAGCTGTTTTTT